These 10 T cell receptor beta chains were sequenced from one sample in a study of T-cell memory formation after mild COVID-19. TCRdb re-analysed the 5' RACE reads in MiXCR, keeping a single row per CDR3 protein. This table has some 68,000 distinct CDR3 sequences, over 15% appearing once. Source material: PBMCs or a T cell subset sorted from them (not recorded which). All receptors come from an adult woman who had mild COVID-19 (a few samples of this study predate the infection). Cell type and time point are not known.

Details on this clonotype: The junction shows a germline mismatch at one end, possibly a read error. The rearrangement joins TRBV5-5 to TRBJ1-1, with D possibly being TRBD1 (6 bases). Germline V gene sequence: CDR1 SGHKS, CDR2 YYEKEE (reference sequence). The CDR3 contains 12 residues. The CDR3 is CASNPGVTEASF. In DNA, the CDR3 is TGTGCCAGCAACCCAGGGGTTACTGAAGCTTCCTTT.

The chain links TRBV29-1 to TRBJ2-3; a possible D gene is TRBD2 (5 bases). Trimming cost V 5 bases and J 1 base, with 10 bases left between them. Per germline, CDR1 SQVTM and CDR2 ANQGSEA. This CDR3 has 13 residues. Here the CDR3 reads CSVLTRGTDTQYF. The DNA for the CDR3 is TGCAGCGTTCTAACTAGAGGCACAGATACGCAGTATTTT.

The V call is TRBV12-3 or TRBV12-4, the J call TRBJ1-2; TRBD1 aligns across 10 bases. The CDR3 runs 16 residues. V dropped 6 bases and J dropped 4; count of bases not matched to a gene: 11. In nucleotides, the CDR3 is TGTGCCAGCAGATACCGGGACAGGGGCGTCAGCTATGGCTACACCTTC. Translation gives CASRYRDRGVSYGYTF.

The chain joins TRBV21-1 to TRBJ2-7; the listed D gene, TRBD1, was not tested against the DNA. TRBV21-1 is a pseudogene locus. This CDR3 is built from 15 residues. CDR3 sequence reads: CASVPGQPRPYEQYF. For the CDR3, the DNA is TGTGCCAGCGTTCCGGGGCAGCCTAGGCCCTACGAGCAGTACTTC.

The chain couples TRBV13 to TRBJ1-5; 7 bases align to TRBD1. The CDR3 contains 16 residues. In germline, CDR1 is PRHDT, CDR2 FYEKMQ (reference sequence). Losses at the gene ends were 4 bases for V and 4 bases for J; bases not matched to a gene: 10. The CDR3 reads CASSSSDRVPNQPQHF. The CDR3 DNA is TGTGCCAGCAGCTCTTCAGACAGGGTCCCTAATCAGCCCCAGCATTTT.

The rearrangement links TRBV4-1 to TRBJ2-3; D is unresolved. The V end was cut by 5 bases, the J end by 1 base, with 10 bases between. This CDR3 contains 14 residues. Germline V gene lookup returns CDR1 MGHRA and CDR2 YSYEKL. The CDR3 spells CASSDIQGTDTQYF. The DNA for the CDR3 is TGCGCCAGCAGCGACATACAAGGCACAGATACGCAGTATTTT.

Only a few counts were recorded for this clonotype. The chain carries TRBV7-8 and TRBJ2-1; TRBD2 might be the D (6 bases). This CDR3 comprises 17 residues. Germline CDR1 reads SGHVS; CDR2 reads FQNEAQ. Trimming removed 2 bases from V and 0 bases from J, with 14 bases in between. This chain's CDR3 is CASSLPGYSGSYNEQFF. CDR3 in DNA: TGTGCCAGCAGCTTACCAGGGTATAGCGGCTCCTACAATGAGCAGTTCTTC.

This clonotype was counted only a few times. The CDR3 DNA reads as TGCAGTGCTAGAGACCCAGGGAGGTACAATGAGCAGTTCTTC. It yields the protein CSARDPGRYNEQFF. The chain carries TRBV20-1 and TRBJ2-1, with D possibly TRBD2 on 6 matching bases. Trimming cost V 0 bases and J 4 bases, with 10 bases left between them. CDR1 DFQATT and CDR2 SNEGSKA come from the germline V gene (reference sequence). The CDR3 length is 14 residues.

This clonotype has only a few counts. This sequence joins TRBV9 and TRBJ2-3, with 9 positions matching TRBD2. The germline V gene has CDR1 SGDLS and CDR2 YYNGEE. CDR3 length equals 15 residues. The J segment lost 0 bases and the V segment lost 5 bases, leaving 4 bases of the junction unmatched. The CDR3 protein is CASRASGTSTDTQYF. The DNA for the CDR3 is TGTGCCAGCAGAGCTAGCGGGACGAGCACAGATACGCAGTATTTT. The variable domain in full, completed from reference TRBV9 and TRBJ2-3, reads DSGVTQTPKHLITATGQRVTLRCSPRSGDLSVYWYQQSLDQGLQFLIQYYNGEERAKGNILERFSAQQFPDLHSELNLSSLELGDSALYFCASRASGTSTDTQYFGPGTRLTVL.

The sample holds a few counts of this clonotype. The chain carries TRBV27 and TRBJ2-7; D gene ambiguous. Trimming took 4 bases from V and 4 from J, leaving 5 bases between them. Per the germline V gene, CDR1 is MNHEY and CDR2 is SMNVEV (reference sequence). The CDR3 length is 11 residues. CDR3 in amino acids: CASSSAYEQYF. The CDR3 bases are TGTGCCAGCAGTTCTGCGTACGAGCAGTACTTC.